Following are 5 T cell receptor beta chains from one sample sequenced in a study of CD8+ T cells in alopecia areata. The authors extracted RNA and reverse transcribed it into cDNA as the sequencing template. Sequenced by immunoSEQ multiplex PCR; TCRdb stores in-frame clones only, minus some. This table holds 160,000 or so clones, 67% found once. The sample was CD8+ T cells sorted from blood, taken at week 0. All receptors derive from a human donor with alopecia areata.

This clone was detected once. This rearrangement joins TRBV5-6 to TRBJ1-6; D perhaps matches TRBD1 (5 bases). The CDR3 sequence is 14 residues long. Germline V gives CDR1 SGHDT, CDR2 YYEEEE. V lost 4 bases to trimming and J lost 6 bases, with 11 bases between them. The CDR3: CASSPGLTNSPLHF. DNA of the CDR3: TGTGCCAGCAGCCCGGGACTGACTAATTCACCCCTCCACTTT.

J is TRBJ1-2 and V is TRBV29-1; 7 bases align to TRBD1. The J segment lost 4 bases and the V segment lost 7 bases, leaving 3 bases of the junction unmatched. The CDR3 length is 11 residues. The V gene's germline CDR1 is SQVTM and CDR2 ANQGSEA. The CDR3 nucleotides are TGCAGCGCTCCAGGGGGCTATGGCTACACCTTC. Translation: CSAPGGYGYTF. The whole variable domain, remainder taken from reference TRBV29-1 and TRBJ1-2, is SAVISQKPSRDICQRGTSLTIQCQVDSQVTMMFWYRQQPGQSLTLIATANQGSEATYESGFVIDKFPISRPNLTFSTLTVSNMSPEDSSIYLCSAPGGYGYTFGSGTRLTVV.

This clone was seen once. The rearrangement links TRBV6-5 to TRBJ1-4, with unresolved D. The length of the CDR3 is 15 residues. Looked up from germline, CDR1 is MNHEY and CDR2 is SVGAGI. V was clipped by 0 bases and J by 10 bases, with 15 bases between them. The CDR3: CASSYSIPGEGKLFF. In DNA form, the CDR3 reads TGTGCCAGCAGTTACTCGATCCCTGGTGAAGGAAAACTGTTTTTT.

The J gene is TRBJ1-1, the V gene TRBV13; no clear D gene. V lost 5 bases, J lost 4 bases, and 17 bases lay in between. There are 15 residues in the CDR3. Germline-derived CDR1 and CDR2 are PRHDT and FYEKMQ (reference sequence). The CDR3 reads CASSQFFNRGTEAFF. The DNA for the CDR3 is TGTGCCAGCAGCCAGTTTTTCAATCGGGGCACTGAAGCTTTCTTT.

The gene calls are TRBV11-2 and TRBJ1-2, with unresolved D. The germline V and J ends were trimmed by 8 bases and 0 bases, with 7 bases remaining between them. Germline CDR1 is SGHAT and CDR2 is FQNNGV. The CDR3 is 12 residues long. The CDR3 spells CASVLPNYGYTF. CDR3 nucleotides: TGTGCCAGCGTCCTCCCTAACTATGGCTACACCTTC.